This TCR beta chain was sequenced in a study of blood T cell repertoires in COVID-19. Per the study methods: Counts of nucleated cells, estimated from reference gene primer amplification, were obtained. Libraries were prepared by immunoSEQ multiplex PCR; TCRdb keeps only in-frame clonotypes and omits some of them. V, J and clone size are taken as reported in that table, and D and trimming were inferred from the DNA itself. Found here are some 94,000 clones, about four fifths of them singletons; the top ten hold about 2%. Germline V CDR1 and CDR2: GTSNPN, SVGIG (reference sequence). This CDR3 is 16 amino acids long. Trimming removed 1 base from V and 4 bases from J, with 14 bases in between.

Material: peripheral blood. This clonotype was sampled from an older man with active or convalescent COVID-19. The rearrangement joins TRBV30 to TRBJ1-6; tentative D call: TRBD1 (5 bases). Here the CDR3 DNA reads TGTGCCTGGAGTGGCCCCTCAGGGTTATATAATTCACCCCTCCACTTT. Translated: CAWSGPSGLYNSPLHF.